This T cell receptor (beta chain) appears in the sequencing data of a study of human T cells and chemical hapten exposure (dated by TCRdb to the early 2020s). In terms of the full investigation: For sensitization, 2% DPC in acetone was applied to a roughly 2 cm by roughly 2 cm area of upper inner arm skin. Throughout the study period of about 22 weeks, patients also received therapeutic DPC doses to the scalp every week. Patch testing was performed on the upper back with Finn chambers containing 0.01% DPC, and the patch tests were scored after 6 days according to International Contact Dermatitis Research Group standards. The patient cohort, mostly female, included alopecia areata with under or over 50% scalp involvement, alopecia totalis and alopecia universalis. Libraries were combined into a pool for sequencing, and differences in TCR yield between samples came mainly from small differences in library volumes within the pool. Peripheral blood TCR repertoire changes were tracked in vivo in alopecia patients during primary and secondary sensitization to the hapten diphenylcyclopropenone (DPC). Blood was sampled from patients pre-sensitization (week 0) and at 2, 6 and about 24 weeks after DPC sensitization. For TCR sequencing, blood came from some 31 alopecia patients at anywhere from one to four time points (pre-sensitization, 2, 6 and 24 weeks). The full study reports these points: Significantly more large CDR3 similarity clusters were formed by expanded TCRs than by pre-sensitization or healthy control sets, consistent with antigen-driven responses. Patch test score was positively correlated with the number of PT1 expanded TCRs, with significance at thresholds 8, 16 and 32 but not at 4. DPC sensitization did not change how many TCRs were above 1 in 1000 frequency, and no evidence was found of alterations in global repertoire structure. Because all patients had alopecia, a presumed autoimmune disease, the immune response of the patients might differ from that of healthy individuals. After repeated subsampling, the strength of the expansion versus patch-test correlation and the threshold at which it became significant changed.

Worth noting for this clonotype: There is no known antigen for this receptor. No base-level quality is on record; no much larger clone is a single base apart.

Trimming at the junction amounts to 4 bases on V and 1 base on J, and the germline ends lie 8 bases apart. Per the germline V gene, SGHRS is the CDR1 and YFSETQ is the CDR2. Measured from the cysteine to the phenylalanine, the CDR3 is 13 residues long. The kept DNA is CDR3 alone, 39 bases in frame from the first base. The sample's time point, from its label and the paper: pre-sensitization, week 0. The meaning of the sample's treatment or condition label: therapeutic diphenylcyclopropenone sensitization with weekly scalp DPC. At every patch-test visit, the blood draw took place before the patch test was put on. Patients were eligible if aged 18 to 70, diagnosed with alopecia and judged suitable for DPC therapy, and pregnant patients were excluded. Total RNA was isolated from unfractionated whole blood collected in Tempus Blood RNA tubes. Receptor libraries were prepared by RACE. The reads were generated on a NextSeq 500. During library preparation, unique molecular identifiers were attached to individual cDNA molecules so that TCRs could be counted in a quantitative, reproducible way. Each blood RNA sample was used to sequence both TCR alpha and TCR beta chains. The source study handled its data this way. The median number of TCRs per sample was 95,638, ranging from about 20,000 to 750,000. The Decombinator software suite was used to annotate V, J and CDR3 in the TCR reads. Every sample was subsampled to the same number of TCRs (28,000) for the PS versus PT1 abundance plots. TCRs were defined as expanded if absent before sensitization and observed at least eight times at the 2-week time point. TCRdb reran the public reads through fastp at Q25 and MiXCR, keeping productive beta chains. Rows matching on CDR3 protein sequence are summarized as one entry with the most common DNA and genes. None of the V and J calls come from the authors' own analysis; TCRdb made them. Counted in this sample were a few hundred thousand distinct CDR3 sequences; around 5.5% of them appeared once. About 8.2% of the sample comes from the top ten.

The V gene is TRBV5-1 and the J gene is TRBJ1-1, with the D gene call left open. Specimen: whole blood, collected in connection with sensitization to the hapten diphenylcyclopropenone (DPC). The origin of this receptor is a woman aged 18-29 years with alopecia areata. Some clones in this sample may be carry-over from other donors' samples. For the CDR3, the sequence is CASSGKGNTEAFF. The nucleotides read TGCGCCAGCAGCGGTAAGGGGAACACTGAAGCTTTCTTT.